This TCR beta chain was found in a study of T cell repertoires in cytomegalovirus infection. Study summary: Recently identified HLA-C-restricted CMV epitopes were used, and well-studied HLA-B-restricted CMV epitopes were used as well. Overall study findings and caveats: There were carriers of CMV plus the relevant HLA, and cumulative public TCR beta family frequency identified them.

This clonotype was found a few times. The antigen is not known. The CDR3 runs to 12 residues. Between the trimmed V and J ends, which lost 3 bases and 6 bases, there was a span of 8 bases. CDR1 is SGHTA and CDR2 is FQGNSA in the germline V gene. One entry per CDR3 protein results from TCRdb running MiXCR on the reads. The sample carries 640,000 or so distinct CDR3 sequences, 30% to 35% recorded once. The TCR originated in a human donor in good health (CMV status not recorded). Some clones in this sample may be carry-over from other donors' samples. The sample was cultured PBMCs, taken from culture after CMV antigen stimulation. The chain carries TRBV7-2 and TRBJ1-1; no clear D gene. This CDR3 is CASSLLWAEAFF. The CDR3 nucleotides read TGTGCCAGCAGCTTGCTTTGGGCTGAAGCTTTCTTT.